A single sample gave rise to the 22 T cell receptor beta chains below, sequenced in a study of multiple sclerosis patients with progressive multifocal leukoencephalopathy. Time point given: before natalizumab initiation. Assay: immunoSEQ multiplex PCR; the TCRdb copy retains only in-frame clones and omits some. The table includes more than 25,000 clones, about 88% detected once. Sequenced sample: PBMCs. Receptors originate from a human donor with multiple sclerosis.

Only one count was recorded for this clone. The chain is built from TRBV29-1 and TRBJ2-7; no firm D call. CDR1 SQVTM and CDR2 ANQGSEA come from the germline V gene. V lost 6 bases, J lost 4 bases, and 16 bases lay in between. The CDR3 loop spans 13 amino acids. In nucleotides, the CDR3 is TGCAGCGTACGACGAATCTTTGCATACGAGCAGTACTTC. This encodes CSVRRIFAYEQYF.

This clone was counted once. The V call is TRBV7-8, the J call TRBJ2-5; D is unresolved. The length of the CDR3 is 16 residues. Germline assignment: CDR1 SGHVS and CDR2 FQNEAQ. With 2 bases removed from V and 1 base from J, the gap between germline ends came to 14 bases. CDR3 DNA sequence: TGTGCCAGCAGCTTACTTCGTACTTGGGTCCAAGAGACCCAGTACTTC. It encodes CASSLLRTWVQETQYF.

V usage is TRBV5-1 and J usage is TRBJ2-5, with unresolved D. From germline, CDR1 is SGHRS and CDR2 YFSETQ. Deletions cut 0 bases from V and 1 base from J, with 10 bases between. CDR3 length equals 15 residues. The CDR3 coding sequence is TGCGCCAGCAGCTTGGCCAGGCCAATCCAAGAGACCCAGTACTTC. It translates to CASSLARPIQETQYF. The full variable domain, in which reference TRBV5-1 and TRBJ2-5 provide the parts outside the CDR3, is KAGVTQTPRYLIKTRGQQVTLSCSPISGHRSVSWYQQTPGQGLQFLFEYFSETQRNKGNFPGRFSGRQFSNSRSEMNVSTLELGDSALYLCASSLARPIQETQYFGPGTRLLVL.

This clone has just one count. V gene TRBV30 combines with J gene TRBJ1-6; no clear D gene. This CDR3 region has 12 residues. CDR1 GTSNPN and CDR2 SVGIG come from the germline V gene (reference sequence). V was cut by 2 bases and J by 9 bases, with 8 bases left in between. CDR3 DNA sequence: TGTGCCTGGAGTCCGGGTTCTTCACCCCTCCACTTT. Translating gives CAWSPGSSPLHF.

CDR3 nucleotide sequence: TGTGCCAGTAGTGTACCGGGCAGGGGGGATGGCTACACCTTC. Its protein is CASSVPGRGDGYTF. The J gene is TRBJ1-2, the V gene TRBV19; 7 bases align to TRBD1. V was pared by 5 bases and J by 6 bases, with 9 bases of the junction left unmatched. CDR1 and CDR2 (germline): LNHDA, SQIVND (reference sequence). This CDR3 has 14 amino acids.

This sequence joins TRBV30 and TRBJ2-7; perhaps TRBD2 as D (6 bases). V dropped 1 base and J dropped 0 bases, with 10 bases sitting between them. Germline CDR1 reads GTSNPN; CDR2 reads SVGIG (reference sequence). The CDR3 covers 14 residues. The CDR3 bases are TGTGCCTGGAGTGCGGCGGGGTCCTCCTACGAGCAGTACTTC. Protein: CAWSAAGSSYEQYF.

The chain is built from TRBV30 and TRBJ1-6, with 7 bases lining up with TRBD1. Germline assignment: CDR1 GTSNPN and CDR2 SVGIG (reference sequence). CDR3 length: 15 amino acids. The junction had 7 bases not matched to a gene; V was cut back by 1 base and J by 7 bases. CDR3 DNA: TGTGCCTGGAGTGGGGAGAGGGGGCCCAATTCACCCCTCCACTTT. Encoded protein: CAWSGERGPNSPLHF. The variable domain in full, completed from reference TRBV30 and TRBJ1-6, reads SQTIHQWPATLVQPVGSPLSLECTVEGTSNPNLYWYRQAAGRGLQLLFYSVGIGQISSEVPQNLSASRPQDRQFILSSKKLLLSDSGFYLCAWSGERGPNSPLHFGNGTRLTVT.

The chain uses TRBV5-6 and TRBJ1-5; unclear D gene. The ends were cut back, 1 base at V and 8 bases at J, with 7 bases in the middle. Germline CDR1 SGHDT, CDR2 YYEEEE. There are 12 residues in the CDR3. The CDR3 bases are TGTGCCAGCAGCTTGTGGGGTGAGCCCCAGCATTTT. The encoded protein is CASSLWGEPQHF.

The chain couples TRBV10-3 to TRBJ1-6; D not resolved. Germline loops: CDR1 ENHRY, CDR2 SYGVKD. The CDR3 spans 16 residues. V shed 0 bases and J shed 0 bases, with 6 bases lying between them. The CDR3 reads CAISESSSSYNSPLHF. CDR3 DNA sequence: TGTGCCATCAGTGAGTCTTCGAGCTCCTATAATTCACCCCTCCACTTT.

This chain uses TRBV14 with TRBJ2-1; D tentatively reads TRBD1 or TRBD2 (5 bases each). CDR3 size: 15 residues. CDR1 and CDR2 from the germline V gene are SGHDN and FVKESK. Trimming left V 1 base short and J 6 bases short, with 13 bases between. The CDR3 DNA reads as TGTGCCAGCAGCCAAGTAACGGGGCGTAGCAATGAGCAGTTCTTC. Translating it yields CASSQVTGRSNEQFF.

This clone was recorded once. As DNA, the CDR3 is TGTGCCAGCAGCGCCCGGGACAGATACGCTAGCAATCAGCCCCAGCATTTT. It translates to CASSARDRYASNQPQHF. The V gene is TRBV9, the J gene TRBJ1-5; 7 bases match TRBD1. V lost 3 bases and J lost 0; bases outside the gene matches: 9. Germline CDR1 is SGDLS and CDR2 is YYNGEE. The CDR3 sequence is 17 residues long. Based on the CDR3 plus reference TRBV9 and TRBJ1-5, the full variable domain is DSGVTQTPKHLITATGQRVTLRCSPRSGDLSVYWYQQSLDQGLQFLIQYYNGEERAKGNILERFSAQQFPDLHSELNLSSLELGDSALYFCASSARDRYASNQPQHFGDGTRLSIL.

CDR3: CASSDRPQSGANVLTF. The CDR3 DNA follows: TGTGCCAGCAGTGACAGACCGCAGTCTGGGGCCAACGTCCTGACTTTC. The chain is built from TRBV6-4 and TRBJ2-6; D not certain. Germline loops: CDR1 MRHNA, CDR2 SNTAGT. V shed 2 bases and J shed 1 base, with 9 bases lying between them. The CDR3 length is 16 residues.

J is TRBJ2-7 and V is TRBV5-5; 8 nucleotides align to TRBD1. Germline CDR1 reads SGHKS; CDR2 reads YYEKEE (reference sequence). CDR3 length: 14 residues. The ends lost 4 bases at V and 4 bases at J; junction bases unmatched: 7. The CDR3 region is CASSTAGGAYEQYF. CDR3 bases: TGTGCCAGCAGCACGGCAGGGGGCGCGTACGAGCAGTACTTC.

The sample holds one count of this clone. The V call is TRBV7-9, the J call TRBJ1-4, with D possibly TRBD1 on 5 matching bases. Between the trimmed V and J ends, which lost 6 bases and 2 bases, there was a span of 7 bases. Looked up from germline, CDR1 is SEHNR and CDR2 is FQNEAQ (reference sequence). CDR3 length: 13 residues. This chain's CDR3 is CASRAGTNEKLFF. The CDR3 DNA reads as TGTGCCAGCAGGGCAGGGACTAATGAAAAACTGTTTTTT. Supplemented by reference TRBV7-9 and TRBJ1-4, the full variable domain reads DTGVSQNPRHKITKRGQNVTFRCDPISEHNRLYWYRQTLGQGPEFLTYFQNEAQLEKSRLLSDRFSAERPKGSFSTLEIQRTEQGDSAMYLCASRAGTNEKLFFGSGTQLSVL.

In DNA form, the CDR3 reads TGCGCCAGCAGCTTGTTCTCTCCGGGACTAGCGGGGGGGCCGGGTGAGACCCAGTACTTC. Translating it yields CASSLFSPGLAGGPGETQYF. The chain links TRBV5-1 to TRBJ2-5, with 16 bases fitting TRBD2. The CDR3 runs to 20 residues. The germline gives CDR1 SGHRS, CDR2 YFSETQ. Trimming cost V 1 base and J 5 bases; bases outside gene matches: 14.

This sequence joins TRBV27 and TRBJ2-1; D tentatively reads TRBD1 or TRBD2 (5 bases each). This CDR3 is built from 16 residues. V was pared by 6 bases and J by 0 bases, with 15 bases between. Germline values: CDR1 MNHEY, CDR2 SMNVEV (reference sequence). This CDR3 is CASSPILGRSYNEQFF. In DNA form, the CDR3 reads TGTGCCAGCAGCCCCATTTTGGGACGCTCCTACAATGAGCAGTTCTTC.

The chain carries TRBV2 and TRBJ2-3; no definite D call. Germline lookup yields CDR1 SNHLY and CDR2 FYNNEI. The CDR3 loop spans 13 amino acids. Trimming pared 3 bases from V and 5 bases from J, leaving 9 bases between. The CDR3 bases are TGTGCCAGCAGTGACAGGTTTAAAGATACGCAGTATTTT. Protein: CASSDRFKDTQYF.

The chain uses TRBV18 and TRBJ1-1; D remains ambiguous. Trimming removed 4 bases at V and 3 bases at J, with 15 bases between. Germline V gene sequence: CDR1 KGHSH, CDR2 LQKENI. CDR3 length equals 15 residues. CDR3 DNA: TGTGCCAGCTCACTTCGACATTCCGAGGACACTGAAGCTTTCTTT. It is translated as CASSLRHSEDTEAFF.

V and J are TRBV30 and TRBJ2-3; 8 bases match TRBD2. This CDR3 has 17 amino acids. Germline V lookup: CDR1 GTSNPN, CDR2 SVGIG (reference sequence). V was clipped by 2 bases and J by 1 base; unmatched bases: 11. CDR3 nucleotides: TGTGCCTGGAGTAGAGCGGGGGCCAGGGCCCGCACAGATACGCAGTATTTT. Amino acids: CAWSRAGARARTDTQYF.

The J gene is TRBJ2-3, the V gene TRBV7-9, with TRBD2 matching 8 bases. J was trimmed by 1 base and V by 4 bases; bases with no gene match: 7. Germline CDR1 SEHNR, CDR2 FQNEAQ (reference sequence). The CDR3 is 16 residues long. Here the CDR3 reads CASSSLSGGGTDTQYF. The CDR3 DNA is TGTGCCAGCAGCTCACTCTCGGGGGGGGGCACAGATACGCAGTATTTT.

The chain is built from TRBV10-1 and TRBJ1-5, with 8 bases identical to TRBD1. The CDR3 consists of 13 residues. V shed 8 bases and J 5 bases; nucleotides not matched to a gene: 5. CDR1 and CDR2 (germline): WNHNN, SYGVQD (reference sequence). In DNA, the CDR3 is TGCGCCAGCGGAGGACAGGGTGATCAGCCCCAGCATTTT. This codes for CASGGQGDQPQHF.

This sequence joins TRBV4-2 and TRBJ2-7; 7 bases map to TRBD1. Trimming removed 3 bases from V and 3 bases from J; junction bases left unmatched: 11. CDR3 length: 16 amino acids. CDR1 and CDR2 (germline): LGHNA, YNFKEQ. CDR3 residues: CASSQERRQGGYEQYF. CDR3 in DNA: TGTGCCAGCAGCCAGGAACGGAGACAGGGTGGCTACGAGCAGTACTTC.